This T cell receptor beta chain emerged from a study of response to subunit inactivated influenza vaccine. The study's findings and limits: Authors suggested seasonal influenza vaccinations each recruit few new T cells.

Turning to this clonotype: Its antigen is still unknown.

Via MiXCR, TCRdb re-called the RT-PCR reads, giving one row per CDR3 protein. The table records 500,000 to 600,000 distinct CDR3 sequences, less than 10% of them present only once. The CDR3 is made up of 16 amino acids. V trimming: 4 bases; J trimming: 7 bases; junction bases outside the gene matches: 15. The germline gives CDR1 SGHKS, CDR2 YYEKEE (reference sequence). This chain uses TRBV5-5 with TRBJ2-5, with 8 bases aligning to TRBD1. This TCR derives from a man aged 45 to 70 who received an inactivated influenza vaccine. Sequencing used PBMCs from blood, obtained roughly 24 months after vaccination. CDR3 bases: TGTGCCAGCAGCCCCTACCGGGACAGGCGACAGTGGACCCAGTACTTC. Its protein is CASSPYRDRRQWTQYF.